The rows below give T cell receptor beta chains drawn from one sample of a study of T cell clones after liver transplantation. Only in-frame clones appear in the TCRdb table, and some are missing; sequencing was by immunoSEQ multiplex PCR. The sample carries 50,000 to 60,000 clones, under 85% recorded once. The starting material was CD4+ T cells from blood, obtained at the 22-month timepoint. The receptors were sampled from a human patient who received a liver transplant. Some T cells may be graft donor cells. CDR3s leave out the opening cysteine and the closing phenylalanine or tryptophan. The order of the fields is V gene, CDR3 protein.

v_gene: TRBV5-6; CDR3aa: ASTGGAGVQETQY
v_gene: TRBV6-5; CDR3aa: ASKRTGGFGYEQY
v_gene: TRBV19; CDR3aa: ASKGQHLTHNEQF
v_gene: TRBV18; CDR3aa: ASSPEGTGANVLT
v_gene: TRBV6-5; CDR3aa: ASRSTGGGQF
v_gene: TRBV7-2; CDR3aa: ASSGDRGSYEQY
v_gene: TRBV7-9; CDR3aa: ASEARKPFAAGELF
v_gene: TRBV14; CDR3aa: ASSQVFNSPLH
v_gene: TRBV19; CDR3aa: ASDTYSNQPQH
v_gene: TRBV25-1; CDR3aa: ASSSKGGFKNIQY
v_gene: TRBV14; CDR3aa: ASSLGTLGANYGYT
v_gene: TRBV5-1; CDR3aa: ASSREGQGSTGELF
v_gene: TRBV6-1; CDR3aa: ASSVDTYYGYT
v_gene: TRBV7-7; CDR3aa: ASSLSGGRDEKLF
v_gene: TRBV5-1; CDR3aa: ASGDNWQY
v_gene: TRBV6-1; CDR3aa: ASIETGNQPQH
v_gene: TRBV6-5; CDR3aa: ASREEGSYGYT
v_gene: TRBV19; CDR3aa: ASSVRTGGQNSPLH
v_gene: TRBV7-2; CDR3aa: ASGLQGRAYNTEAF
v_gene: TRBV10-1; CDR3aa: ARDLNQLNEAF
v_gene: TRBV7-3; CDR3aa: ASSLGQAQDTQY
v_gene: TRBV18; CDR3aa: ASSQQQALGNTEAF
v_gene: TRBV4-2; CDR3aa: ASSQASLGGGYTDTQY
v_gene: TRBV6-1; CDR3aa: ASSDGQSNQPQH